This is a list of T cell receptor beta chains from one sample in a study of identical twins. TCRdb reprocessed the 5' RACE reads with MiXCR, giving one entry per CDR3 protein. The table includes 520,000 or so distinct CDR3 sequences, 20% to 25% detected once. The data were also submitted as part of a second study, on T cells expressing NK-cell markers.

Sequenced: CD4+ T cells sorted from blood. These receptors were obtained from a woman aged 18-30 years in good health. The CDR3 runs from the conserved cysteine through the conserved F or W. The order of the fields is CDR3 protein, J gene, CDR3 length, V gene.

CASSQRGTVNEKLFF	TRBJ1-4	15	TRBV3-1
CSARHRPDTQYF	TRBJ2-3	12	TRBV20-1
CASSQAPASSYEQYF	TRBJ2-7	15	TRBV3-1
CASSDGGRSTDTQYF	TRBJ2-3	15	TRBV6-4
CASSILGGRASSYNEQFF	TRBJ2-1	18	TRBV27
CASTPWGAGSSGNTIYF	TRBJ1-3	17	TRBV5-5
CASSAGTGEFGYTF	TRBJ1-2	14	TRBV7-9
CASRLAGVDTGELFF	TRBJ2-2	15	TRBV11-2
CSAASGLTDTQYF	TRBJ2-3	13	TRBV20-1
CASSLFAALGYNEQFF	TRBJ2-1	16	TRBV27
CASSYSSGFRQPQHF	TRBJ1-5	15	TRBV6-5
CAISESRGTDTQYF	TRBJ2-3	14	TRBV10-3
CASSSPGQYTEAFF	TRBJ1-1	14	TRBV5-1
CASSPTSGGNIQYF	TRBJ2-4	14	TRBV7-8
CASSQDYSKSSYEQYF	TRBJ2-7	16	TRBV4-3
CASSSPTGKETQYF	TRBJ2-5	14	TRBV5-5
CASRPLAGAGEQYF	TRBJ2-7	14	TRBV6-1
CASSSPGPGGETQYF	TRBJ2-5	15	TRBV12-3/TRBV12-4
CSAQPTSGRQETQYF	TRBJ2-5	15	TRBV20-1
CAISEGQGLYEQYF	TRBJ2-7	14	TRBV10-3
CASSQDGTYGNTIYF	TRBJ1-3	15	TRBV4-1
CASSSHTSGAYNEQFF	TRBJ2-1	16	TRBV12-3/TRBV12-4
CSANTGVNEAQHF	TRBJ1-5	13	TRBV20-1